This T cell receptor beta chain was profiled in a study of shared clonotypes between healthy human individuals. With respect to this clone: Its antigen is not known.

Points from the study as a whole: Researchers sampled only blood; tissue repertoires likely differ.

Method: immunoSEQ multiplex PCR; TCRdb's copy keeps in-frame clones and lacks some. Of 2 million to 2.5 million clones in the sample, approximately 96% were seen once. Partitioning of CD4+ cells yielded a CD45RA+ naive subset and a CD45RA-negative memory subset. The CDR3 covers 14 residues. V gave up 3 bases and J gave up 7 bases; unmatched junction bases: 9. Germline CDR1 reads SGHNT; CDR2 reads YYREEE (reference sequence). This clonotype was obtained from a man between 18 and 35 years old in good health. This chain uses TRBV5-4 with TRBJ2-7; 8 nucleotides line up with TRBD1. Material for sequencing was naive CD4+ T cells sorted from blood. The subset denotes: CD45RA+ positively selected. This CDR3 is CASSSPGQGGEQYF. For the CDR3, the DNA is TGTGCCAGCAGCTCGCCCGGACAGGGTGGGGAGCAGTACTTC.